Listed here are 3 T cell receptor beta chains from one sample, sequenced in a study of blood T cell repertoires in COVID-19. The assay was immunoSEQ multiplex PCR, and TCRdb's table has in-frame clones only and misses some. The sample carries around 300,000 clones, around 92% recorded once. Sequenced sample: PBMCs or T cells enriched from blood (not recorded which). These receptor sequences come from a woman aged 60-75 years who had recovered from COVID-19.

This sequence joins TRBV9 and TRBJ1-2; D perhaps matches TRBD1 (5 bases). The CDR3 is made up of 12 amino acids. The ends were cut back, 4 bases at V and 7 bases at J, with 11 bases in the middle. In germline, CDR1 is SGDLS, CDR2 YYNGEE. CDR3 in amino acids: CASSPIGGGYTF. The CDR3 region has the DNA TGTGCCAGCAGCCCCATCGGGGGTGGCTACACCTTC.

This clone was seen just once. The chain combines TRBV11-3 with TRBJ2-1; perhaps TRBD2 as D (6 bases). V lost 5 bases to trimming and J lost 2 bases, with 13 bases between them. CDR3 size: 15 residues. Germline V lookup: CDR1 SGHNT, CDR2 YENEEA. CDR3 sequence reads: CASSRWGGAYNEQFF. The CDR3 bases are TGTGCCAGCAGCCGCTGGGGCGGGGCCTACAATGAGCAGTTCTTC.

The rearrangement uses TRBV24-1 and TRBJ1-2, with D hard to call. The V and J ends lost 1 base and 8 bases respectively, with 10 bases between them. CDR1 and CDR2 (germline): KGHDR, SFDVKD. CDR3 length: 13 residues. CDR3 loop: CATSDFGEGGYTF. As DNA, the CDR3 is TGTGCCACCAGTGATTTCGGGGAGGGAGGCTACACCTTC.